Included here is one TCR beta chain sequence, with context. The germline V gene encodes CDR1 KGHSH and CDR2 LQKENI. The CDR3 has 13 amino acids. With 2 bases removed from V and 4 bases from J, the gap between germline ends came to 8 bases. The data were taken from a study of blood T cell repertoires in COVID-19. Study at large: COVID-19 samples from acute and convalescent phases originated in the United States, Italy and Spain.

Authors' processing steps: Amplification of reference gene primers provided the estimated nucleated cell counts. Only in-frame clones appear in the TCRdb table, and some are missing; sequencing was by immunoSEQ multiplex PCR. V, J and clone size were drawn from that table, and D and trimming were deduced from the DNA. The data contain fewer than 350,000 clones, more than 75% of them singletons. Source material: PBMCs or T cells enriched from blood (not recorded which). The sequence came from a woman between 40 and 55 years old with acute COVID-19. The chain joins TRBV18 to TRBJ2-5; D gene unclear. CDR3: CASSPRVGETQYF. CDR3 nucleotide sequence: TGTGCCAGCTCACCAAGAGTTGGAGAGACCCAGTACTTC.